This T cell receptor beta chain was identified during a study of glioma-infiltrating T cells. The iRepertoire nested amplicon-rescue multiplex PCR amplified TCR alpha and beta CDR3s from RNA. TCRdb fed the multiplex PCR reads into MiXCR, producing one record per CDR3 protein. This repertoire shows 93,000 or so distinct CDR3 sequences, 29% found once; its top ten account for roughly 45%. This CDR3 region has 16 residues. Germline loops: CDR1 DFQATT, CDR2 SNEGSKA (reference sequence). Germline trimming cut 1 base from V and 10 bases from J; bases unmatched to any gene: 16. The genes are TRBV20-1 and TRBJ2-3; 8 nucleotides agree with TRBD2. The specimen sequenced was glioma tissue, nonneoplastic brain tissue, or PBMCs (not recorded which). The TCR comes from a human donor with low-grade glioma or glioblastoma, undergoing nonglioma brain surgery, or in good health (not recorded which). The CDR3 protein is CSARGGFRGGRNAQYF. The CDR3 DNA reads TGCAGTGCTAGAGGGGGCTTCCGGGGGGGTAGGAATGCGCAGTATTTT.